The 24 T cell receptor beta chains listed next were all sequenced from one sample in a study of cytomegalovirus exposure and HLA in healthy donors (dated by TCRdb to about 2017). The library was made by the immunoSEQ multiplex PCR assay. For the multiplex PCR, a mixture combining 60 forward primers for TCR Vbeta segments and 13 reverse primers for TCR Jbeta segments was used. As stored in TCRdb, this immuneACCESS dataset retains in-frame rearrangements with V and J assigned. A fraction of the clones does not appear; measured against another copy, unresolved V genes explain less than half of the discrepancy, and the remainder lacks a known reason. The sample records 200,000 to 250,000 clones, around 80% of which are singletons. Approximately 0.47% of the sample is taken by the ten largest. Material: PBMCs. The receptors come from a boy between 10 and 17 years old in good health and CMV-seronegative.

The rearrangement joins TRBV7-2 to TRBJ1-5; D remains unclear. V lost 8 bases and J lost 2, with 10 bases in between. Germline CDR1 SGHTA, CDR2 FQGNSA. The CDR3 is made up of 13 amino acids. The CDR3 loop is CASGPGGNQPQHF. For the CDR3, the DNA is TGTGCCAGCGGGCCCGGGGGCAATCAGCCCCAGCATTTT.

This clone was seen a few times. The CDR3 loop reads CASSESSSYEQYF. The CDR3 DNA sequence: TGCGCCAGCAGTGAGTCGAGCTCCTACGAGCAGTACTTC. The chain employs TRBV10-1 and TRBJ2-7; no clear D. The CDR3 length is 13 residues. CDR1 is WNHNN and CDR2 is SYGVQD in the germline V gene (reference sequence). Deletions cut 0 bases from V and 0 bases from J, with 3 bases between.

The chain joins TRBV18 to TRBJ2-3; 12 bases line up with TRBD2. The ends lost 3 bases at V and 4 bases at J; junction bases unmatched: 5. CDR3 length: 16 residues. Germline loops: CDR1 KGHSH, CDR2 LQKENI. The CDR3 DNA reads TGTGCCAGCTCACCGGTATCTAGCGGGGGGGCAGATACGCAGTATTTT. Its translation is CASSPVSSGGADTQYF.

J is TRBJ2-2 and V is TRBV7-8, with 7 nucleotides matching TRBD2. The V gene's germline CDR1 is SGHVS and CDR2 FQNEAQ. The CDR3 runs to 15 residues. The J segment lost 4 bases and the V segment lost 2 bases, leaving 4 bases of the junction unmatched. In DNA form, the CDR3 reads TGTGCCAGCAGCTTAACCCAGCGGGGCACCGGGGAGCTGTTTTTT. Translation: CASSLTQRGTGELFF.

This CDR3 reads CASGPRVAGGKETQYF. CDR3 bases: TGTGCCAGCGGACCGAGGGTAGCGGGGGGAAAAGAGACCCAGTACTTC. The chain uses TRBV2 and TRBJ2-5; TRBD2 matches 10 bases. The germline V gene encodes CDR1 SNHLY and CDR2 FYNNEI. This CDR3 region has 16 residues. Losses at the gene ends were 8 bases for V and 3 bases for J; bases not matched to a gene: 12.

CDR3 nucleotides: TGTGCCAGCAGCTTGGAATCCCGGTTTGGTGGCGAGCAGTACTTC. This encodes CASSLESRFGGEQYF. The chain combines TRBV5-5 with TRBJ2-7; D is uncertain. From germline, CDR1 is SGHKS and CDR2 YYEKEE (reference sequence). The CDR3 sequence is 15 residues long. The V gene lost 0 bases and the J gene lost 6 bases, with 16 bases spanning the gap.

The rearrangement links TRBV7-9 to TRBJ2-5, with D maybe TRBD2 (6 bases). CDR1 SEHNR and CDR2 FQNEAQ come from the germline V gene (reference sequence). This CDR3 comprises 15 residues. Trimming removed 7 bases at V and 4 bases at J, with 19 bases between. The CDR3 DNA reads TGTGCCAGCACCCCCAGCGCGGGGAGGAGAGAGACCCAGTACTTC. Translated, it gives CASTPSAGRRETQYF.

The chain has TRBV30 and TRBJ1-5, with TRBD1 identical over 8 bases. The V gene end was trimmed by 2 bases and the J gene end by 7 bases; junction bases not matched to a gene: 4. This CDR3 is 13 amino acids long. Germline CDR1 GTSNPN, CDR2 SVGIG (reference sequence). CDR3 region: CAWSQGASQPQHF. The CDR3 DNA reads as TGTGCCTGGAGTCAGGGGGCTAGCCAGCCCCAGCATTTT.

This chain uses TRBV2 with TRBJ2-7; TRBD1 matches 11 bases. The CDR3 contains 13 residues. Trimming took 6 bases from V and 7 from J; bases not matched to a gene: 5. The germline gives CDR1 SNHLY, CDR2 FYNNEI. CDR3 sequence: CASRRDRGREQYF. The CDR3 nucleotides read TGTGCCAGCAGACGGGACAGGGGGAGAGAGCAGTACTTC.

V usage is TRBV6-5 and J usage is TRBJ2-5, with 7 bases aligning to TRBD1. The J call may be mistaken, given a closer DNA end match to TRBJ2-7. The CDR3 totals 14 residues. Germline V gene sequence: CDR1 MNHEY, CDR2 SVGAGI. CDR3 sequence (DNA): TGTGCCAGCAGCAACCGGGACAGCTCCTACGAGCAGTACTTC. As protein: CASSNRDSSYEQYF.

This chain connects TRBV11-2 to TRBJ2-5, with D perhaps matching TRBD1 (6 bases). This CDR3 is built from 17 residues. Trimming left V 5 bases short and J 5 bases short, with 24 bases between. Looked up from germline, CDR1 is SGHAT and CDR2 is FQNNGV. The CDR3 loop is CASSRINRVGYMETQYF. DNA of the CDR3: TGTGCCAGCAGCCGAATAAACAGGGTAGGGTACATGGAGACCCAGTACTTC.

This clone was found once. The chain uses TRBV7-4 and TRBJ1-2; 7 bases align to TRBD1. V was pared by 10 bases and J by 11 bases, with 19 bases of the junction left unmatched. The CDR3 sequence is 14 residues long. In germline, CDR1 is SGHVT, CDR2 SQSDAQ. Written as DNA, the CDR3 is TGTGCCAAAAACTATAATCAAAACAGGGGTGTTTACACCTTC. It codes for CAKNYNQNRGVYTF.

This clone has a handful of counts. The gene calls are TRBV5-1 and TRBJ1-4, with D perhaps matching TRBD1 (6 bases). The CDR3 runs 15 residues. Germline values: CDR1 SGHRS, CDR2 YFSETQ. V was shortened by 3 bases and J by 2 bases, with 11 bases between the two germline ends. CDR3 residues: CASSSSTGTNEKLFF. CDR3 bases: TGCGCCAGCAGCTCATCGACAGGTACTAATGAAAAACTGTTTTTT.

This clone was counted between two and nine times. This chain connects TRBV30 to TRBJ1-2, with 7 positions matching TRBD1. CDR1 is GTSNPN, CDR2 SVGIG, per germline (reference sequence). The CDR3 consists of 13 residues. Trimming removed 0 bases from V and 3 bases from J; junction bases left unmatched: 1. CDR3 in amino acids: CAWSVQGDYGYTF. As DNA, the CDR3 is TGTGCCTGGAGTGTTCAGGGGGACTATGGCTACACCTTC.

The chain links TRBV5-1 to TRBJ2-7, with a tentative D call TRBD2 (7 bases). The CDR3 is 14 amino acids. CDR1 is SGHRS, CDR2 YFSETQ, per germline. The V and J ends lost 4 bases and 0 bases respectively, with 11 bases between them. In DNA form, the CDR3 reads TGCGCCAGCAGCCAAGGGGGGGTCTCCTACGAGCAGTACTTC. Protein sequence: CASSQGGVSYEQYF. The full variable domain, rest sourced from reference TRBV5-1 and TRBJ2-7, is KAGVTQTPRYLIKTRGQQVTLSCSPISGHRSVSWYQQTPGQGLQFLFEYFSETQRNKGNFPGRFSGRQFSNSRSEMNVSTLELGDSALYLCASSQGGVSYEQYFGPGTRLTVT.

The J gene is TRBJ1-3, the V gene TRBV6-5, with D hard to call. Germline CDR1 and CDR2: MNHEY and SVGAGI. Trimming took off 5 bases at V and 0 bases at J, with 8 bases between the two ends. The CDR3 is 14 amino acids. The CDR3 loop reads CASSPSYSGNTIYF. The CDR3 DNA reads TGTGCCAGCAGTCCCAGTTACTCTGGAAACACCATATATTTT.

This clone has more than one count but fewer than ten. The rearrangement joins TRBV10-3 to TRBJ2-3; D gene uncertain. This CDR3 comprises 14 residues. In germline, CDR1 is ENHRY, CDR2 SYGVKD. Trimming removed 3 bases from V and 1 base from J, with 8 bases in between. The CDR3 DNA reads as TGTGCCATCAGTGAACTTATGGGCACAGATACGCAGTATTTT. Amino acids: CAISELMGTDTQYF.

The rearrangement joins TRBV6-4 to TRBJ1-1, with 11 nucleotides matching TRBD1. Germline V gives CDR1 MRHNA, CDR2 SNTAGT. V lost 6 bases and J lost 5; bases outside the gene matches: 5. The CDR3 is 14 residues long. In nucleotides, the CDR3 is TGTGCCAGCAGCGGGACAGGGGGGGGGACTGAAGCTTTCTTT. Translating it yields CASSGTGGGTEAFF.

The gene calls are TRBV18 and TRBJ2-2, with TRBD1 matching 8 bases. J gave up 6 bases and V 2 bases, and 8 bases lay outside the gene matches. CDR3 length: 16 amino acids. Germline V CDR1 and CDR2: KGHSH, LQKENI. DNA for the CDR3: TGTGCCAGCTCACCAACGGGGACAGGAGGTCCCGGGGAGCTGTTTTTT. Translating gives CASSPTGTGGPGELFF.

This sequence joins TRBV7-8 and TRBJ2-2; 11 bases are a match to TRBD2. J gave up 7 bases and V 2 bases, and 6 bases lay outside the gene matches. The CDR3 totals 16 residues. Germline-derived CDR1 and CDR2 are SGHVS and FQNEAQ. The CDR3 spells CASSLLTSGSGGELFF. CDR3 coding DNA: TGTGCCAGCAGCTTACTAACTAGCGGGAGCGGCGGGGAGCTGTTTTTT.

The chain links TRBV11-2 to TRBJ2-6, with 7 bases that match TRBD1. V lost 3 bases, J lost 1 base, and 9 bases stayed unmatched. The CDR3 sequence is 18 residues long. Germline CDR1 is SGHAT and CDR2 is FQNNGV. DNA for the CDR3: TGTGCCAGCAGCTTTAACAGGGGACAAGTTTCTGGGGCCAACGTCCTGACTTTC. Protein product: CASSFNRGQVSGANVLTF.

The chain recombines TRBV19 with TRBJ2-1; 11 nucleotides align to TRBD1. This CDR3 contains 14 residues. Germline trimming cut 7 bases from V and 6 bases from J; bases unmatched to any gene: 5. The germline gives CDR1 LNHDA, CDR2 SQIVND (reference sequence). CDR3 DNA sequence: TGTGCCAGTACCCTGGGACAGGGGGGCAATGAGCAGTTCTTC. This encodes CASTLGQGGNEQFF.

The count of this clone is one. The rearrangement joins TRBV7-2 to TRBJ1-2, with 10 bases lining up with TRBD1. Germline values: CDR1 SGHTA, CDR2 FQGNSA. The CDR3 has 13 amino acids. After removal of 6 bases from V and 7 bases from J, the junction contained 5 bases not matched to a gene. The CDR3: CASRGQGLSGYTF. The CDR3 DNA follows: TGTGCCAGCAGGGGACAGGGGTTATCTGGCTACACCTTC.

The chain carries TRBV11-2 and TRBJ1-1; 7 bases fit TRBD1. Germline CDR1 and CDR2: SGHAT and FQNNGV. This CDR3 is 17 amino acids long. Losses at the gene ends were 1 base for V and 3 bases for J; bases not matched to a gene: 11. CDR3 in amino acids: CASSLGARGTNYTEAFF. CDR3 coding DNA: TGTGCCAGCAGCTTAGGGGCCAGGGGGACCAACTACACTGAAGCTTTCTTT.